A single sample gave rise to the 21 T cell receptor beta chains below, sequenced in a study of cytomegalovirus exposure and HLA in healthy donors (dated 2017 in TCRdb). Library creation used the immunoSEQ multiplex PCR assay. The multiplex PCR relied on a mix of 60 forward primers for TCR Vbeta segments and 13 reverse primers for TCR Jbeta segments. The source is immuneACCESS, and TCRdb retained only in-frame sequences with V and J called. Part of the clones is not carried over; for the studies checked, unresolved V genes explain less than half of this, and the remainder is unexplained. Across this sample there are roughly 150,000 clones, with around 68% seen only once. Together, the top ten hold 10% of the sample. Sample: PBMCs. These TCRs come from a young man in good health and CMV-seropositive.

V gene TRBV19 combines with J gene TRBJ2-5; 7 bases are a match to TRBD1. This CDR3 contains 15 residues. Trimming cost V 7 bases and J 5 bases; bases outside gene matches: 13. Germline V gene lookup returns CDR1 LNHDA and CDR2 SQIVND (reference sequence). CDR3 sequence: CASNDPRGGRETQYF. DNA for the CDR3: TGTGCCAGTAACGACCCTAGAGGGGGCCGGGAGACCCAGTACTTC.

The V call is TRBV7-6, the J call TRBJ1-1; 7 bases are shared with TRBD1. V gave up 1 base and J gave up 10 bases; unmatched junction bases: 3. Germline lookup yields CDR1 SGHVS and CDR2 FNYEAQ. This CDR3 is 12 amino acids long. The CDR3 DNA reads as TGTGCCAGCAGCTTAGTAGGGGGCGCAGCTTTCTTT. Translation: CASSLVGGAAFF.

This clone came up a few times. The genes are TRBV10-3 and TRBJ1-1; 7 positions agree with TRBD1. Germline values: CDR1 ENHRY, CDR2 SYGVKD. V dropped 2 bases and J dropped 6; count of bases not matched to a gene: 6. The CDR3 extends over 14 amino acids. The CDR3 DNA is TGTGCCATCAGTGAGGCGGGGACAGATCCTGAAGCTTTCTTT. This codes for CAISEAGTDPEAFF.

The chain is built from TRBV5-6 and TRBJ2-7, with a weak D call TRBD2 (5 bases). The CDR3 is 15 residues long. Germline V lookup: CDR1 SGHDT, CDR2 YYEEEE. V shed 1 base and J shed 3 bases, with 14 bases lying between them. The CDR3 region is CASSLYGVLYYEQYF. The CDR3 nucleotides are TGTGCCAGCAGCTTGTACGGGGTACTTTACTACGAGCAGTACTTC.

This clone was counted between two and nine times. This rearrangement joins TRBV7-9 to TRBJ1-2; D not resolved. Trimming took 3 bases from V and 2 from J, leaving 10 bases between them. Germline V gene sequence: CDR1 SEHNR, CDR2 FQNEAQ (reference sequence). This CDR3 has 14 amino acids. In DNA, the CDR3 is TGTGCCAGCAGCTTCGGCGGGAGCAACTATGGCTACACCTTC. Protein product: CASSFGGSNYGYTF.

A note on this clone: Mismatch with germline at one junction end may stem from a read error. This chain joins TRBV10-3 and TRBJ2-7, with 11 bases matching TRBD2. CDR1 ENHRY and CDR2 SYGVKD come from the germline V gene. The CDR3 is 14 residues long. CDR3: CAISGETSGKGNDF. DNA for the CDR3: TGTGCCATCAGTGGGGAGACTAGCGGGAAAGGGAATGACTTC.

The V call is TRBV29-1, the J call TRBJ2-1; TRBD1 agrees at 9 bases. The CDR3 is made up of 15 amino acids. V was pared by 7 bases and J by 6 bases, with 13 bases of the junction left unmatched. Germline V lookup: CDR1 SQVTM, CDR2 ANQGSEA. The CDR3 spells CSAAGHGQGFNEQFF. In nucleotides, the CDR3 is TGCAGCGCCGCCGGTCATGGACAGGGGTTCAATGAGCAGTTCTTC.

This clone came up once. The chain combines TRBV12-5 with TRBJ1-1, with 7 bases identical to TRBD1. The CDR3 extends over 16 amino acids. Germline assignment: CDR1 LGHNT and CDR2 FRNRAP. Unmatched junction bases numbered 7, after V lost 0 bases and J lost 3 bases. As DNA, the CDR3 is TGTGCTAGTGGTTTGGTACCCCCCGACAGGGACACTGAAGCTTTCTTT. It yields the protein CASGLVPPDRDTEAFF.

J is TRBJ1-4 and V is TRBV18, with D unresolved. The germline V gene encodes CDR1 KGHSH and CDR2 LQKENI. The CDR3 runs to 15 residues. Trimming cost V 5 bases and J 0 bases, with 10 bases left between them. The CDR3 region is CASSERVATNEKLFF. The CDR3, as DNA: TGTGCCAGCTCAGAGAGGGTTGCAACTAATGAAAAACTGTTTTTT. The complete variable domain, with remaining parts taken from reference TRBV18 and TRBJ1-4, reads NAGVMQNPRHLVRRRGQEARLRCSPMKGHSHVYWYRQLPEEGLKFMVYLQKENIIDESGMPKERFSAEFPKEGPSILRIQQVVRGDSAAYFCASSERVATNEKLFFGSGTQLSVL.

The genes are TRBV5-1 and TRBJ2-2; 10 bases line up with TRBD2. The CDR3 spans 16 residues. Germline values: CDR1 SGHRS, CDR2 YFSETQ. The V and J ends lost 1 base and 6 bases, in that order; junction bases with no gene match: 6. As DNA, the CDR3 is TGCGCCAGCAGCTTGCAACGGCTAGCGGGAGCCGGGGAGCTGTTTTTT. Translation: CASSLQRLAGAGELFF.

The DNA of the CDR3 is TGTGCCAGCAGCTTAGCCAGTCACAATGAGCAGTTCTTC. This encodes CASSLASHNEQFF. This chain uses TRBV11-3 with TRBJ2-1; unclear D gene. Germline lookup yields CDR1 SGHNT and CDR2 YENEEA. This CDR3 is built from 13 residues. The V end lost 1 base, the J end lost 5 bases, and 6 bases lay between the germline ends.

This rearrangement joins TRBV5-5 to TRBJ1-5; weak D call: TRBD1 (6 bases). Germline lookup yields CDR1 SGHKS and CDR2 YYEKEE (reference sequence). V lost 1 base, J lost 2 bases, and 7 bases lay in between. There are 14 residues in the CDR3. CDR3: CASSLWTGNQPQHF. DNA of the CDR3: TGTGCCAGCAGCTTGTGGACAGGCAATCAGCCCCAGCATTTT.

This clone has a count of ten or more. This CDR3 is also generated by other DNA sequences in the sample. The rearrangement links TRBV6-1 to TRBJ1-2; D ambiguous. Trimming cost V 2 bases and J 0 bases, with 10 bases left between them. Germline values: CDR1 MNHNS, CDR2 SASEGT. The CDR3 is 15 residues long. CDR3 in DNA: TGTGCCAGCAGTGAAAGTACAGTAGCTAACTATGGCTACACCTTC. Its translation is CASSESTVANYGYTF.

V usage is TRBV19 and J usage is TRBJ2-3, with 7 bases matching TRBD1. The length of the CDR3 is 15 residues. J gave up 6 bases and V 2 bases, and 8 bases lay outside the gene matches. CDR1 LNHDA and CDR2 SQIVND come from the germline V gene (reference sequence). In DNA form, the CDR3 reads TGTGCCAGTAGTATATTCATGAGGGGGCAGGATACGCAGTATTTT. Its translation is CASSIFMRGQDTQYF.

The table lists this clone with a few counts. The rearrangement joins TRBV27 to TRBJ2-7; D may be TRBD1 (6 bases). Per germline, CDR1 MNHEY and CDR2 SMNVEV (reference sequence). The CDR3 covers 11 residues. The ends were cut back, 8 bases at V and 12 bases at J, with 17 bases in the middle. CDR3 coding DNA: TGTGCCAGCGGGGCAGGGGTTCCTACGTACTTC. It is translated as CASGAGVPTYF.

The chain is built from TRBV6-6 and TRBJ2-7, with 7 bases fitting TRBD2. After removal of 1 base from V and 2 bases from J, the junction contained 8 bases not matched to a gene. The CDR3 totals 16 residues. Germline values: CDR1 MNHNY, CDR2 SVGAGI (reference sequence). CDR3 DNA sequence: TGTGCCAGCAGTTACTGGCGGGCTAGCGGAACCTACGAGCAGTACTTC. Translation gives CASSYWRASGTYEQYF.

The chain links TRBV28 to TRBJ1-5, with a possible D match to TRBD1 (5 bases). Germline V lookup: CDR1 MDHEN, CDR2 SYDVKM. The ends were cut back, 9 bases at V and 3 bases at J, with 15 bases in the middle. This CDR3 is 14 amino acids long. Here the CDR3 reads CASFFQGNNQPQHF. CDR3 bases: TGTGCCAGTTTTTTTCAGGGTAACAATCAGCCCCAGCATTTT.

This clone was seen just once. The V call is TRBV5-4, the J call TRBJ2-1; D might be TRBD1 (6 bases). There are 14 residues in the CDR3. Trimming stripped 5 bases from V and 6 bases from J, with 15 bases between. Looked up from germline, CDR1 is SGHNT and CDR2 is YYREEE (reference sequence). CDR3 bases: TGTGCCAGCAGTACCACAGGGCTGGGCAATGAGCAGTTCTTC. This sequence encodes CASSTTGLGNEQFF. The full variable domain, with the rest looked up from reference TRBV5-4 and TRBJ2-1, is ETGVTQSPTHLIKTRGQQVTLRCSSQSGHNTVSWYQQALGQGPQFIFQYYREEENGRGNFPPRFSGLQFPNYSSELNVNALELDDSALYLCASSTTGLGNEQFFGPGTRLTVL.

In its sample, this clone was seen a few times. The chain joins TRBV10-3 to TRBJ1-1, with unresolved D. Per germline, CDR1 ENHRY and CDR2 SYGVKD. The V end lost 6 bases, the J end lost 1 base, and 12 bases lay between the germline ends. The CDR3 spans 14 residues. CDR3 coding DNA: TGTGCCATCAGCCGTCTGGCGGGGAACACTGAAGCTTTCTTT. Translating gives CAISRLAGNTEAFF.

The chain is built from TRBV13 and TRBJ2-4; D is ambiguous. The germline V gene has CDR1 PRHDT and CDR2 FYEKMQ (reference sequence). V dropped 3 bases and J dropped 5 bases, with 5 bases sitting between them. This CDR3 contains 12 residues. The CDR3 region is CASSFLQNIQYF. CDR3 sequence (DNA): TGTGCCAGCAGCTTTCTCCAAAACATTCAGTACTTC.

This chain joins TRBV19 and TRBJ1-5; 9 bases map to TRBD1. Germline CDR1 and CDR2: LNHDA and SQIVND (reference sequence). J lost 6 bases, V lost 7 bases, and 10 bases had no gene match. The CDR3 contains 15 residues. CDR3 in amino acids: CASIQDRGSSQPQHF. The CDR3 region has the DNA TGTGCCAGTATCCAGGACAGGGGCTCTAGTCAGCCCCAGCATTTT.